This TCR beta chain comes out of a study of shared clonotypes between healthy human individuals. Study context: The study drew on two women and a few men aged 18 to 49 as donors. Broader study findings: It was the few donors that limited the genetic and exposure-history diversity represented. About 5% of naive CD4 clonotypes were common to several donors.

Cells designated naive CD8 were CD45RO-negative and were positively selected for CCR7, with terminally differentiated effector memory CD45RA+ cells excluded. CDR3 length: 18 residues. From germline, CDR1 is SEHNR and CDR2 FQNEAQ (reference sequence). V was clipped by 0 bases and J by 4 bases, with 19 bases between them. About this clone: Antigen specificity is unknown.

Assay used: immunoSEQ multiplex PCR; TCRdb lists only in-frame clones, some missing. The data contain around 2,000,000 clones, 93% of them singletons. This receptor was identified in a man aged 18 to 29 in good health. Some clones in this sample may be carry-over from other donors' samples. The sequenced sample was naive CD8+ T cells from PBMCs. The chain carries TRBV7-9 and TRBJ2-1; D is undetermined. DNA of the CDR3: TGTGCCAGCAGCTTAGCGTCGGCTGGACCTAGACTTTACAATGAGCAGTTCTTC. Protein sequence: CASSLASAGPRLYNEQFF.